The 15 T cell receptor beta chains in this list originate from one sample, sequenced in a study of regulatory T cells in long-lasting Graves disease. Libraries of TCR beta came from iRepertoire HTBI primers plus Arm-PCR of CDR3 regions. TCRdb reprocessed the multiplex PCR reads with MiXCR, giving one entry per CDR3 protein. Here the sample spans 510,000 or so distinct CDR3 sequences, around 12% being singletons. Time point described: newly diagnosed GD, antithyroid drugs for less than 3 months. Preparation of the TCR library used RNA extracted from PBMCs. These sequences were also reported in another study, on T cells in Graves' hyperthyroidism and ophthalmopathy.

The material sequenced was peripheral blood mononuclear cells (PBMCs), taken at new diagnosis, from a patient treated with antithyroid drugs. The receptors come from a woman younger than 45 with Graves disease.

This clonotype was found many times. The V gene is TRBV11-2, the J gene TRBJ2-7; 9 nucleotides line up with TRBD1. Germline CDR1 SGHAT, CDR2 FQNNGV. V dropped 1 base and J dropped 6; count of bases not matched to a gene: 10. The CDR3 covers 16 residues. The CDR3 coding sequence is TGTGCCAGCAGCTTAGTACCGGGACAGGGATGGGCCGAGCAGTACTTC. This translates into CASSLVPGQGWAEQYF.

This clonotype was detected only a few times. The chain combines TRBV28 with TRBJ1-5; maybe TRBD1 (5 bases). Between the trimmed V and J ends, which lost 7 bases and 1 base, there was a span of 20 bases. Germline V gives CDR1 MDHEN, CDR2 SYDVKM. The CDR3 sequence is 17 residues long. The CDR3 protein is CASINLKDRDSNQPQHF. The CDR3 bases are TGTGCCAGCATCAATTTAAAGGACCGGGACAGCAATCAGCCCCAGCATTTT.

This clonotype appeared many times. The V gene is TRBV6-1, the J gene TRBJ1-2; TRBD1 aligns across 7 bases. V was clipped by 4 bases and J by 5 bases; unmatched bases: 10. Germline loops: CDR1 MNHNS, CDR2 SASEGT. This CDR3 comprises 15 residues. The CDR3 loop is CASSAKEGAIYGYTF. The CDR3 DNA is TGTGCCAGCAGTGCGAAGGAGGGGGCAATTTATGGCTACACCTTC.

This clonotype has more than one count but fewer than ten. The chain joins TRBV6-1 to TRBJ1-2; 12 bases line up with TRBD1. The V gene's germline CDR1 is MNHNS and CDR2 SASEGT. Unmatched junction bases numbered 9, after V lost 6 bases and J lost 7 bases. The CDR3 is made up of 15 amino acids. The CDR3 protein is CASRKTGTGGGGYTF. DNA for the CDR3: TGTGCCAGCAGAAAAACCGGGACAGGGGGCGGTGGCTACACCTTC.

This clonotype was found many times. CDR3 amino acids: CASSIGGHLNSPLHF. CDR3 nucleotides: TGTGCCAGTAGTATTGGGGGACACCTTAATTCACCCCTCCACTTT. The chain employs TRBV19 and TRBJ1-6; D might be TRBD1 (6 bases). The V gene lost 3 bases and the J gene lost 6 bases, with 12 bases spanning the gap. Germline values: CDR1 LNHDA, CDR2 SQIVND (reference sequence). This CDR3 comprises 15 residues.

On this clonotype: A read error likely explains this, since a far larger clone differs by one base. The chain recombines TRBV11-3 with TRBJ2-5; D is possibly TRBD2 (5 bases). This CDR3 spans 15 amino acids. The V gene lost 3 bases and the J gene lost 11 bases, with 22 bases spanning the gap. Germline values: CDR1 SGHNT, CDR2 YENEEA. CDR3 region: CASSLPSGAYNEQYF. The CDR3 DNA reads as TGTGCCAGCAGCTTGCCCAGCGGAGCGTACAATGAGCAGTACTTC.

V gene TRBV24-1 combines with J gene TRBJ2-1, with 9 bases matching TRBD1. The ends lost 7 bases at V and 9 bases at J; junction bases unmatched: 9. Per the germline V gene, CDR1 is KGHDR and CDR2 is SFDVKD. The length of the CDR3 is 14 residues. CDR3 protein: CATRQNRGRGEQFF. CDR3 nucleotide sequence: TGTGCCACCAGACAAAACAGGGGGCGGGGTGAGCAGTTCTTC.

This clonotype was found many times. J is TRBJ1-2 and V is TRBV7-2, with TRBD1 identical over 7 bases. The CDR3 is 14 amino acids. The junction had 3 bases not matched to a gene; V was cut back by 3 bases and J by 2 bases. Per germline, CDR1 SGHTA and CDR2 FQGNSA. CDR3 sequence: CASSFTGQNYGYTF. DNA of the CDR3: TGTGCCAGCAGCTTTACGGGACAGAACTATGGCTACACCTTC.

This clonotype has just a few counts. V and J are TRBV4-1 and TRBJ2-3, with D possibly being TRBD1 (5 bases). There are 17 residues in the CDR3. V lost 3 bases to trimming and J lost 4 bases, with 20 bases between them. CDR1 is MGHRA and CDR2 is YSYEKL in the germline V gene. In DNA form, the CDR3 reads TGCGCCAGCAGCCACGGAGAATGGGGCAGCCTGGCAGATACGCAGTATTTT. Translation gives CASSHGEWGSLADTQYF.

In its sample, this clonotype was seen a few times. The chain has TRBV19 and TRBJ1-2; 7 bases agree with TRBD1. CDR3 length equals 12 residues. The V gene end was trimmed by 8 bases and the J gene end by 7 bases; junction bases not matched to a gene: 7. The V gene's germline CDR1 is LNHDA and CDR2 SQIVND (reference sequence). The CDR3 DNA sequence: TGTGCCAGTGGCTACGACAGGGTTGGCTACACCTTC. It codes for CASGYDRVGYTF.

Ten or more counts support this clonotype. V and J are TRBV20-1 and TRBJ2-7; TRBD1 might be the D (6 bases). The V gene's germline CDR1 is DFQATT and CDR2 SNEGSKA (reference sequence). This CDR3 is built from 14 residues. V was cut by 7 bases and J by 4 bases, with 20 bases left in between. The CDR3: CSGVNTRDNYEQYF. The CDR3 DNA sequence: TGCAGTGGAGTCAATACCCGGGACAATTACGAGCAGTACTTC.

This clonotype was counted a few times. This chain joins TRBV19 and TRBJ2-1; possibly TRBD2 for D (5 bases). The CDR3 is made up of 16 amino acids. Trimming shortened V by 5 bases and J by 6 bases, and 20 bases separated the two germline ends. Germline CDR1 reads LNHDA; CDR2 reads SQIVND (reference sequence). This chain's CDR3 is CASSGRRADRGNEQFF. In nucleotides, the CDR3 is TGTGCCAGTAGTGGTCGTCGGGCGGACCGGGGCAATGAGCAGTTCTTC.

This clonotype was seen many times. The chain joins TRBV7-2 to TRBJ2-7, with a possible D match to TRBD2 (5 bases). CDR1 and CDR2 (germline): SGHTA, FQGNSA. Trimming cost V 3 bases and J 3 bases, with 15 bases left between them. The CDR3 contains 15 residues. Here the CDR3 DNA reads TGTGCCAGCAGCTTTTTCGGAGAGGGTCTCTACGAGCAGTACTTC. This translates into CASSFFGEGLYEQYF.

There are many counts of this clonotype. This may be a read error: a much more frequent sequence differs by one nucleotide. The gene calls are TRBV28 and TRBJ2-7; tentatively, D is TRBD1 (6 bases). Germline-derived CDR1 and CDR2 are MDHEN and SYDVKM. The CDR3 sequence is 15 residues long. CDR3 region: CASSLYWDNAYGQYF. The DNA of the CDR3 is TGTGCCAGCAGTTTATACTGGGACAATGCCTACGGGCAGTACTTC. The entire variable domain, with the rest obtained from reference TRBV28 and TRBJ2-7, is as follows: DVKVTQSSRYLVKRTGEKVFLECVQDMDHENMFWYRQDPGLGLRLIYFSYDVKMKEKGDIPEGYSVSREKKERFSLILESASTNQTSMYLCASSLYWDNAYGQYFGPGTRLTVT.

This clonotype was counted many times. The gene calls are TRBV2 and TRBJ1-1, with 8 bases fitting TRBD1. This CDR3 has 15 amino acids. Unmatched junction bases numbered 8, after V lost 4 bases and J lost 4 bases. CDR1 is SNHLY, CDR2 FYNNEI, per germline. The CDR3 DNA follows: TGTGCCAGCAGTGGTGGGGACAGGTCCCTCACTGAAGCTTTCTTT. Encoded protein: CASSGGDRSLTEAFF.